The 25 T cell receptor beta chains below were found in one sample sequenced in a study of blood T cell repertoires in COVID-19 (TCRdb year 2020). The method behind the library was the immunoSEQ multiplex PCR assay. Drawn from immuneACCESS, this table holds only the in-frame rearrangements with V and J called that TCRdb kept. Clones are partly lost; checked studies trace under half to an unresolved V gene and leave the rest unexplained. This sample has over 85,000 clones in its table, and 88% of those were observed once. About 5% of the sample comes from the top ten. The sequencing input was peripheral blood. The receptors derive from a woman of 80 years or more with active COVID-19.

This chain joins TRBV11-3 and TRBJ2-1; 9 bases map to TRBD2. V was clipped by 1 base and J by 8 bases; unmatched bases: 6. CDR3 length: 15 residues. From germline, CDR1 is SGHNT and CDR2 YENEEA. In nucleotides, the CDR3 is TGTGCCAGCAGCTTAGGCGGCGGGAGGGATGATGAGCAGTTCTTC. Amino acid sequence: CASSLGGGRDDEQFF.

CDR3 nucleotide sequence: TGCGCCAGCAGTCAATCGAGGTCCTACGAGCAGTACTTC. This sequence encodes CASSQSRSYEQYF. This chain links TRBV23-1 with TRBJ2-7; D is uncertain. TRBV23-1 is flagged as an ORF with uncertain function. V was trimmed by 0 bases and J by 1 base, leaving 4 bases between them. There are 13 residues in the CDR3.

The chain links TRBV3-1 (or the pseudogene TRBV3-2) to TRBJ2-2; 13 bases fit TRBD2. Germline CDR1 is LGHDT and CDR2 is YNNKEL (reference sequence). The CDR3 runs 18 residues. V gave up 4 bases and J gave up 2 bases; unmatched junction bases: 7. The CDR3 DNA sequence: TGTGCCAGCAGCCCCCGGGGACTAGCGGGGCTAAACACCGGGGAGCTGTTTTTT. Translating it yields CASSPRGLAGLNTGELFF.

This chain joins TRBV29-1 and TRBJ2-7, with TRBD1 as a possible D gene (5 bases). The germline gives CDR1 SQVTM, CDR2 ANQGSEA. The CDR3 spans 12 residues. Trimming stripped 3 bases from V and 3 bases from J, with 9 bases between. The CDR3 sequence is CSVDLDNYEQYF. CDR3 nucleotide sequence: TGCAGCGTTGACTTGGACAACTACGAGCAGTACTTC.

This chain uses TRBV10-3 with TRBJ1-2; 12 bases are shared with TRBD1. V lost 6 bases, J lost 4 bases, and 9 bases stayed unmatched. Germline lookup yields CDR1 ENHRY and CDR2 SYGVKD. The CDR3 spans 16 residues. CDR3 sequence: CAIRPGQGANPYGYTF. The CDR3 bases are TGTGCCATCAGGCCGGGACAGGGGGCCAATCCCTATGGCTACACCTTC.

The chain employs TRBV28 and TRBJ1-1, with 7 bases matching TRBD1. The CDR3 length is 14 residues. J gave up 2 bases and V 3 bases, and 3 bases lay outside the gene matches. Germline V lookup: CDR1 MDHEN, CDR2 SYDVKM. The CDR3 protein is CASSFRGLNTEAFF. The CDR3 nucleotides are TGTGCCAGCAGTTTCAGGGGGTTAAACACTGAAGCTTTCTTT.

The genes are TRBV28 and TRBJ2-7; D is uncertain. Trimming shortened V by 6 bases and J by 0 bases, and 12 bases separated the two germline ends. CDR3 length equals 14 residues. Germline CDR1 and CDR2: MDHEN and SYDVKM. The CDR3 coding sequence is TGTGCCAGCAGGGGCGAACAGATCTCCTACGAGCAGTACTTC. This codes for CASRGEQISYEQYF.

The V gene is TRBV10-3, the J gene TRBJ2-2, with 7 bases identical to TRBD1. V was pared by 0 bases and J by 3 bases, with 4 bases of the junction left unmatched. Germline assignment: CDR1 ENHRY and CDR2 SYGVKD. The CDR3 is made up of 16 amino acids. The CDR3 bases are TGTGCCATCAGTGAGTCCGCGACAGGGCACACCGGGGAGCTGTTTTTT. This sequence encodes CAISESATGHTGELFF.

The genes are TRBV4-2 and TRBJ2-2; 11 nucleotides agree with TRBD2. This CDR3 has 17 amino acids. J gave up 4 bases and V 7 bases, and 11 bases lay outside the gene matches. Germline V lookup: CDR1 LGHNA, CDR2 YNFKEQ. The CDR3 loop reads CASTTRPGTSGTGELFF. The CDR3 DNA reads TGTGCCAGCACCACTCGACCCGGGACTAGCGGCACCGGGGAGCTGTTTTTT.

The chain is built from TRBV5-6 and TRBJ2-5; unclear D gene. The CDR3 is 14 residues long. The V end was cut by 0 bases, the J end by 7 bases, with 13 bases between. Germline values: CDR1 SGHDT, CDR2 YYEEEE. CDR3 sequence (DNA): TGTGCCAGCAGCTTGGAGGCAGCGCGAAGGACCCAGTACTTC. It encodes CASSLEAARRTQYF.

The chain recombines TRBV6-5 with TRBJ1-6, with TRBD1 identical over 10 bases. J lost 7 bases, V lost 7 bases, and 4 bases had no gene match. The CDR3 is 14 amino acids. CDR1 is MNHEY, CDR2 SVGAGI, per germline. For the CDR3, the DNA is TGTGCCAGCACCCCGGACAGGGGGAATTCACCCCTCCACTTT. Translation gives CASTPDRGNSPLHF.

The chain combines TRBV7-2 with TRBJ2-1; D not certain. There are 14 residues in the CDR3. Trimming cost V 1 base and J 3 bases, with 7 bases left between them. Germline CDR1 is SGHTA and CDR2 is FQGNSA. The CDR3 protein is CASSLGGFYNEQFF. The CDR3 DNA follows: TGTGCCAGCAGCTTAGGCGGTTTCTACAATGAGCAGTTCTTC. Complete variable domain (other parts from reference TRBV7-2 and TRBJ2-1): GAGVSQSPSNKVTEKGKDVELRCDPISGHTALYWYRQSLGQGLEFLIYFQGNSAPDKSGLPSDRFSAERTGGSVSTLTIQRTQQEDSAVYLCASSLGGFYNEQFFGPGTRLTVL.

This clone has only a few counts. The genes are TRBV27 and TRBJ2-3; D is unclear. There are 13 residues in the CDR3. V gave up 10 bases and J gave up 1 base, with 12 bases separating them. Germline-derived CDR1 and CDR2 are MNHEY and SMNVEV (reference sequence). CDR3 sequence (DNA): TGTGCCACTATGCGGTGGGGCACAGATACGCAGTATTTT. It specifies CATMRWGTDTQYF.

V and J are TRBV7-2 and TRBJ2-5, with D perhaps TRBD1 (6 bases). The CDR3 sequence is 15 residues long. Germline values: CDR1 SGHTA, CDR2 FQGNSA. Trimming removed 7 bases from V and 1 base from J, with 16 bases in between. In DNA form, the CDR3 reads TGTGCCAGCACCCTACAGGGAAGGGGCCAAGAGACCCAGTACTTC. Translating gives CASTLQGRGQETQYF.

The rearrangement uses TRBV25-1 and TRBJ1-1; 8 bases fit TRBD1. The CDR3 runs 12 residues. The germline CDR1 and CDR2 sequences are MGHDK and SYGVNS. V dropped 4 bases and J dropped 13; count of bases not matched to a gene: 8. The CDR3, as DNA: TGTGCCAGCAGTGTAACAGGGGGGAGTTTTTTCTTT. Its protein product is CASSVTGGSFFF.

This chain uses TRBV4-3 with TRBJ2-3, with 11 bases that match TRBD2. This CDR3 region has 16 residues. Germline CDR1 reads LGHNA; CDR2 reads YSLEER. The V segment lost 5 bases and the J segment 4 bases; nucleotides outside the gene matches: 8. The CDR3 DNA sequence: TGCGCCAGCAGCTCCTCGGGACTAGCGGAGTCAGATACGCAGTATTTT. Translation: CASSSSGLAESDTQYF.

The CDR3 nucleotides read TGTGCCAGCAGTTTTTTGGGGCAGGGTCCCGGGGAGCTGTTTTTT. This codes for CASSFLGQGPGELFF. The rearrangement joins TRBV28 to TRBJ2-2, with D perhaps TRBD1 (5 bases). The CDR3 contains 15 residues. V was cut by 3 bases and J by 6 bases, with 14 bases left in between. Germline lookup yields CDR1 MDHEN and CDR2 SYDVKM.

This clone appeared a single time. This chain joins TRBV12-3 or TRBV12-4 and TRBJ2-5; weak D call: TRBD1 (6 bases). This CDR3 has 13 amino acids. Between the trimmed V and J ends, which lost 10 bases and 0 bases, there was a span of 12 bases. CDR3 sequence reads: CAISGAYQETQYF. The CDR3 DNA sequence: TGTGCCATCTCAGGGGCGTACCAAGAGACCCAGTACTTC.

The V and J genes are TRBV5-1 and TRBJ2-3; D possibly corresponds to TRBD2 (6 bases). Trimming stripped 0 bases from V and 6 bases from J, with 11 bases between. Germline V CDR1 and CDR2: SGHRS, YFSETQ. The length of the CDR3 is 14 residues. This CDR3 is CASSLGLGRDTQYF. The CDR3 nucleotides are TGCGCCAGCAGCTTGGGACTAGGGCGGGATACGCAGTATTTT.

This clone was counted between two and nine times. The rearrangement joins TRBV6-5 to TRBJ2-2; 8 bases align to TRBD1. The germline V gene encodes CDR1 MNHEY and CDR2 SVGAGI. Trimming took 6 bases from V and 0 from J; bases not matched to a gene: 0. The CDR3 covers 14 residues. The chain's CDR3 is CASRTGANTGELFF. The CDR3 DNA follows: TGTGCCAGCAGGACAGGGGCGAACACCGGGGAGCTGTTTTTT.

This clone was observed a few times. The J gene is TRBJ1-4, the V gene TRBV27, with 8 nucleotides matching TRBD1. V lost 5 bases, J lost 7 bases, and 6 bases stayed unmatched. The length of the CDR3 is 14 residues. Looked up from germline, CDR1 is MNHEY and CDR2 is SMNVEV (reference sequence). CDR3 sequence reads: CASSQWTGSEKLFF. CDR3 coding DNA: TGTGCCAGCAGTCAGTGGACAGGGAGTGAAAAACTGTTTTTT.

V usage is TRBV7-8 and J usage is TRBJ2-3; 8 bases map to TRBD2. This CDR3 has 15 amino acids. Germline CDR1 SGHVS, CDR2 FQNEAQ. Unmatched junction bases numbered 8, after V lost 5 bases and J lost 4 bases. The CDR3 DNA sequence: TGTGCCAGCAGCACCGGGGCGGGAGGAGCAGATACGCAGTATTTT. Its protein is CASSTGAGGADTQYF. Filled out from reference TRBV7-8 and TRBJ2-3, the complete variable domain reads GAGVSQSPRYKVAKRGQDVALRCDPISGHVSLFWYQQALGQGPEFLTYFQNEAQLDKSGLPSDRFFAERPEGSVSTLKIQRTQQEDSAVYLCASSTGAGGADTQYFGPGTRLTVL.

The CDR3 spells CAISESDRDGYTF. The CDR3, as DNA: TGTGCCATCAGTGAATCCGACAGGGATGGCTACACCTTC. V gene TRBV10-3 combines with J gene TRBJ1-2, with 7 bases matching TRBD1. The CDR3 has 13 amino acids. V shed 3 bases and J 6 bases; nucleotides not matched to a gene: 4. The germline V gene has CDR1 ENHRY and CDR2 SYGVKD.

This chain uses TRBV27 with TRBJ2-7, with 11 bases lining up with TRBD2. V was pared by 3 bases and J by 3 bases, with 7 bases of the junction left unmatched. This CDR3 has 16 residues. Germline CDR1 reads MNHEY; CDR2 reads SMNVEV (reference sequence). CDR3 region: CASSFYPTSGSYEQYF. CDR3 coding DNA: TGTGCCAGCAGTTTTTACCCAACTAGCGGGAGCTACGAGCAGTACTTC.

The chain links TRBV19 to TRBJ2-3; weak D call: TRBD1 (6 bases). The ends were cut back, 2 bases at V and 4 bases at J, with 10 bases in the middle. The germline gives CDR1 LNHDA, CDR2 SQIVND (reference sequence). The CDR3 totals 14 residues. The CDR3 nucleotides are TGTGCCAGTAGTATAAAACAGGGTGCAGATACGCAGTATTTT. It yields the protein CASSIKQGADTQYF.